Sequencing of this T cell receptor (beta chain) was carried out in a study of T cell responses to AZD1222 COVID-19 vaccine. Profiled with immunoSEQ multiplex PCR; TCRdb holds only in-frame clones, not every one. In the table there are about 76,000 clones, roughly 90% of which are singletons. The TCR was taken from an adult in good health. Sequenced material: peripheral blood, taken on day 0 of AZD1222 vaccination.

CDR3 in DNA: TGTGCCACCAGTGATTCGGGACAGGGAAACTACAATGAGCAGTTCTTC. Protein sequence: CATSDSGQGNYNEQFF. This chain uses TRBV24-1 with TRBJ2-1; TRBD1 matches 9 bases. Germline values: CDR1 KGHDR, CDR2 SFDVKD. J was trimmed by 3 bases and V by 2 bases; bases with no gene match: 4. This CDR3 comprises 16 residues.